This TCR beta chain was retrieved from a study of blood T cell repertoires in COVID-19 (dated by TCRdb to the early 2020s). Regarding the research as a whole: Collaborator samples came from the United States, Italy and Spain and covered acute and convalescent phases of COVID-19. The prospective study material was composed of cDNA or gDNA derived from T cells, B-cell-depleted T cells, or PBMCs. Deeply sampled blood TCRbeta repertoires from subjects exposed to, actively infected with, or recovered from COVID-19 were included in the dataset. The repertoires were made available in a free public database intended to serve as a resource for research on the immune response to SARS-CoV-2. Samples came from the ongoing ImmuneRACE study (first 160 participants) plus 1,254 subjects from 6 global collaborators. Nearly every sample came with metadata listing a de-identified subject ID, COVID-19 status, age in years and sex. Where available, HLA class I and class II types were obtained from metadata supplied by the sample provider rather than from assay-based typing.

V is clipped by 0 bases and J by 0 bases, and the sequence between their germline boundaries is 12 bases long. From the cysteine through the valine, the CDR3 covers 16 amino acids. The kept DNA is CDR3 alone, 48 bases in frame from the first base. The germline V gene gives CDR1 as ENHRY and CDR2 as SYGVKD. The immunoSEQ Assay, a bias-controlled multiplex PCR, was used to amplify TCRbeta CDR3 regions from genomic DNA. In the original analysis: Within the assay, amplification of reference gene primers was used to estimate how many nucleated cells each sample contained. Sequence reads were collapsed and filtered to measure the absolute abundance of every unique TCRbeta CDR3 rearrangement. For each sample, productive Simpson clonality was calculated by taking the square root of Simpson's diversity index across productive rearrangements. TCRdb took this table from immuneACCESS and kept in-frame rearrangements with V and J called. Such tables lack part of the clones; where checked against another copy, unresolved V genes explain under half of the gap, and the rest is unexplained. V and J calls and clone size are given by that table; D and trimming were obtained from the DNA. This sample has tens of thousands of clones in its table, and about 89% of those were observed once. Jointly, the top ten make up about 5% of the sample.

Of note for this clone: Its antigen has not been determined. Base quality data are lacking; no much larger clone is found one base away.

The paper's findings and limits, for the study overall: How much clinical and demographic metadata was included differed by source and by participant, and the metadata was provided uncurated.

Whole blood was collected in K2EDTA tubes by collaborating institutions according to the institutions' own protocols. Collaborator samples were shipped for TCRbeta analysis as frozen whole blood, isolated PBMCs, or DNA extracted from either sample type. Sequenced input: peripheral blood. The clonotype originates from a man aged 45-65 years with active or convalescent COVID-19. The V and J genes are TRBV10-3 and TRBJ2-7; the D region possibly corresponds to TRBD1 (5 bases align). The CDR3 reads CAISESTGPSSYEQYV. The DNA sequence follows: TGTGCCATCAGTGAGTCTACAGGCCCAAGCTCCTACGAGCAGTACGTC.